A single sample is the source of the 32 T cell receptor beta chains below, sequenced in a study of T cell responses to AZD1222 COVID-19 vaccine. Libraries were prepared by immunoSEQ multiplex PCR; TCRdb keeps only in-frame clonotypes and omits some of them. The sample lists about 99,000 clones, 90% to 95% occurring once. The material sequenced was peripheral blood, taken 28 days after the second AZD1222 dose. These receptors were taken from an adult who received the AZD1222 COVID-19 vaccine.

This chain uses TRBV27 with TRBJ1-5; D perhaps matches TRBD1 (6 bases). Germline values: CDR1 MNHEY, CDR2 SMNVEV (reference sequence). The CDR3 is 13 residues long. V lost 3 bases and J 7 bases, leaving 10 bases between the germline ends. The CDR3 sequence is CASSLGGRQPQHF. The CDR3 DNA reads as TGTGCCAGCAGTTTGGGGGGCCGGCAGCCCCAGCATTTT.

The rearrangement links TRBV10-3 to TRBJ1-5, with no clear D. V was shortened by 8 bases and J by 7 bases, with 9 bases between the two germline ends. The CDR3 is made up of 11 amino acids. Germline V CDR1 and CDR2: ENHRY, SYGVKD. The CDR3 sequence: CAISSWQPQHF. The CDR3 DNA reads as TGTGCCATCTCCTCATGGCAGCCCCAGCATTTT.

This clone has just one count. This chain joins TRBV7-6 and TRBJ2-2; 11 nucleotides agree with TRBD2. The germline V gene encodes CDR1 SGHVS and CDR2 FNYEAQ. The CDR3 sequence is 16 residues long. After removal of 0 bases from V and 7 bases from J, the junction contained 4 bases not matched to a gene. The CDR3 DNA follows: TGTGCCAGCAGCTTAGCTAGCGGGAGGGCCCACGGGGAGCTGTTTTTT. Translated: CASSLASGRAHGELFF.

This clone came up once. The chain links TRBV18 to TRBJ1-4, with 7 bases that match TRBD1. Germline V gene data show CDR1 as KGHSH and CDR2 as LQKENI. The CDR3 has 16 residues. Trimming took 1 base from V and 4 from J; bases not matched to a gene: 6. Here the CDR3 DNA reads TGTGCCAGCTCACCACGGGTGGGACAGAGTAATGAAAAACTGTTTTTT. It is translated as CASSPRVGQSNEKLFF.

This chain connects TRBV7-6 to TRBJ1-4; TRBD1 matches at 9 bases. The germline CDR1 and CDR2 sequences are SGHVS and FNYEAQ. This CDR3 has 16 residues. V was clipped by 1 base and J by 8 bases; unmatched bases: 8. The CDR3 reads CASSLGTGGGGEKLFF. The CDR3 nucleotides are TGTGCCAGCAGCTTAGGAACAGGGGGCGGAGGGGAAAAACTGTTTTTT.

V is TRBV28 and J is TRBJ1-1; D is perhaps TRBD1 (5 bases). V lost 3 bases to trimming and J lost 1 base, with 15 bases between them. Per germline, CDR1 MDHEN and CDR2 SYDVKM. The CDR3 spans 16 residues. CDR3 sequence: CASSFGTGRSNTEAFF. CDR3 nucleotide sequence: TGTGCCAGCAGTTTTGGGACCGGACGCTCGAACACTGAAGCTTTCTTT. The full variable domain, in which reference TRBV28 and TRBJ1-1 provide the parts outside the CDR3, is DVKVTQSSRYLVKRTGEKVFLECVQDMDHENMFWYRQDPGLGLRLIYFSYDVKMKEKGDIPEGYSVSREKKERFSLILESASTNQTSMYLCASSFGTGRSNTEAFFGQGTRLTVV.

The chain carries TRBV27 and TRBJ2-7, with 10 bases fitting TRBD1. V shed 5 bases and J 4 bases; nucleotides not matched to a gene: 5. CDR3 length: 14 amino acids. Germline V lookup: CDR1 MNHEY, CDR2 SMNVEV (reference sequence). The CDR3 nucleotides are TGTGCCAGCAGTGACAGGGGGCCTGAGTACGAGCAGTACTTC. Its translation: CASSDRGPEYEQYF.

The chain couples TRBV24-1 to TRBJ2-5; tentative D call: TRBD1 (5 bases). V shed 4 bases and J shed 2 bases, with 19 bases lying between them. CDR3 length: 17 residues. CDR1 and CDR2 from the germline V gene are KGHDR and SFDVKD. CDR3: CATSESSDFQGQETQYF. CDR3 DNA sequence: TGTGCCACCAGTGAGTCCTCAGACTTTCAGGGTCAAGAGACCCAGTACTTC.

The V call is TRBV6-1, the J call TRBJ1-4; D is undetermined. Germline CDR1 reads MNHNS; CDR2 reads SASEGT. The V and J ends lost 4 bases and 0 bases respectively, with 12 bases between them. The CDR3 consists of 16 residues. CDR3 residues: CASSARTGATNEKLFF. The CDR3 DNA is TGTGCCAGCAGTGCACGGACGGGCGCAACTAATGAAAAACTGTTTTTT.

V is TRBV5-1 and J is TRBJ2-2, with 7 bases identical to TRBD2. V trimming: 4 bases; J trimming: 4 bases; junction bases outside the gene matches: 10. The germline V gene has CDR1 SGHRS and CDR2 YFSETQ. This CDR3 has 16 amino acids. CDR3 in amino acids: CASSGGGGSSTGELFF. CDR3 nucleotide sequence: TGCGCCAGCAGCGGTGGCGGCGGGAGTTCCACCGGGGAGCTGTTTTTT. The full variable domain, with the rest looked up from reference TRBV5-1 and TRBJ2-2, is KAGVTQTPRYLIKTRGQQVTLSCSPISGHRSVSWYQQTPGQGLQFLFEYFSETQRNKGNFPGRFSGRQFSNSRSEMNVSTLELGDSALYLCASSGGGGSSTGELFFGEGSRLTVL.

The chain recombines TRBV27 with TRBJ1-1, with 9 bases lining up with TRBD1. Germline values: CDR1 MNHEY, CDR2 SMNVEV (reference sequence). The CDR3 consists of 15 residues. Trimming removed 6 bases from V and 5 bases from J; junction bases left unmatched: 10. The CDR3 spells CASSPGQGISTEAFF. DNA of the CDR3: TGTGCCAGCAGCCCTGGACAGGGGATAAGTACTGAAGCTTTCTTT.

The V and J genes are TRBV6-5 and TRBJ2-5; tentatively, D is TRBD1 (6 bases). Germline V gives CDR1 MNHEY, CDR2 SVGAGI. V lost 6 bases and J lost 5, with 13 bases in between. The CDR3 loop spans 13 amino acids. The DNA for the CDR3 is TGTGCCAGCAGCCTTGCTAGGGGGGAGACCCAGTACTTC. Translated, it gives CASSLARGETQYF.

The CDR3 DNA is TGTGCCAGCAGCTGGTGGGGCGGAAGGAACAGCAATGAGCAGTTCTTC. Amino acid sequence: CASSWWGGRNSNEQFF. V gene TRBV5-4 combines with J gene TRBJ2-1; weak D call: TRBD1 (5 bases). Trimming stripped 3 bases from V and 6 bases from J, with 19 bases between. Per germline, CDR1 SGHNT and CDR2 YYREEE (reference sequence). This CDR3 has 16 amino acids.

This chain connects TRBV20-1 to TRBJ2-7; no reliable D call. The CDR3 contains 15 residues. Germline V lookup: CDR1 DFQATT, CDR2 SNEGSKA (reference sequence). V was trimmed by 3 bases and J by 0 bases, leaving 15 bases between them. In nucleotides, the CDR3 is TGCAGTGCTAGTTCCGGACGCATTATCTCCTACGAGCAGTACTTC. Translated, it gives CSASSGRIISYEQYF.

This chain connects TRBV12-3 or TRBV12-4 to TRBJ2-3; D unclear. With 5 bases removed from V and 3 bases from J, the gap between germline ends came to 6 bases. The CDR3 extends over 12 amino acids. The DNA for the CDR3 is TGTGCCAGCAGTCGGGTTACAGATACGCAGTATTTT. This translates into CASSRVTDTQYF.

This sequence joins TRBV9 and TRBJ1-3; D unclear. The CDR3 spans 16 residues. The V end lost 4 bases, the J end lost 4 bases, and 18 bases lay between the germline ends. Germline CDR1 is SGDLS and CDR2 is YYNGEE. DNA for the CDR3: TGTGCCAGCAGCCCCCATACGGGCGCGGTGGGAAACACCATATATTTT. It specifies CASSPHTGAVGNTIYF. The full variable domain, completed using reference TRBV9 and TRBJ1-3, is DSGVTQTPKHLITATGQRVTLRCSPRSGDLSVYWYQQSLDQGLQFLIQYYNGEERAKGNILERFSAQQFPDLHSELNLSSLELGDSALYFCASSPHTGAVGNTIYFGEGSWLTVV.

The J gene is TRBJ2-2, the V gene TRBV15, with 8 nucleotides matching TRBD2. The CDR3 spans 14 residues. Germline CDR1 reads LNHNV; CDR2 reads YYDKDF (reference sequence). V shed 9 bases, J shed 3 bases, and the junction held 6 bases outside the gene matches. DNA of the CDR3: TGTGCCACGGAAGCGGGAGTCGACACCGGGGAGCTGTTTTTT. Its translation is CATEAGVDTGELFF.

The V and J genes are TRBV30 and TRBJ2-2, with 12 bases aligning to TRBD2. V dropped 3 bases and J dropped 5; count of bases not matched to a gene: 7. From germline, CDR1 is GTSNPN and CDR2 SVGIG (reference sequence). The CDR3 sequence is 16 residues long. The CDR3 DNA follows: TGTGCCTGGAGAGGGACTAGCGGGTGGGGGACCGGGGAGCTGTTTTTT. Encoded protein: CAWRGTSGWGTGELFF.

This sequence joins TRBV28 and TRBJ1-1, with a weak D call TRBD1 (6 bases). Germline V lookup: CDR1 MDHEN, CDR2 SYDVKM. The CDR3 runs to 17 residues. Trimming shortened V by 1 base and J by 1 base, and 16 bases separated the two germline ends. CDR3 bases: TGTGCCAGCAGTTTATTCGGGCAGGGGAGAAGGAACACTGAAGCTTTCTTT. Its translation is CASSLFGQGRRNTEAFF.

CDR3 in DNA: TGTGCCAGCAGCGCCCCACCGTCGGGCGTTCAAGAGACCCAGTACTTC. As protein: CASSAPPSGVQETQYF. The V gene is TRBV11-2, the J gene TRBJ2-5, with D hard to call. Trimming stripped 5 bases from V and 2 bases from J, with 18 bases between. Germline V gene sequence: CDR1 SGHAT, CDR2 FQNNGV. CDR3 size: 16 residues. The full variable domain, in which reference TRBV11-2 and TRBJ2-5 provide the parts outside the CDR3, is EAGVAQSPRYKIIEKRQSVAFWCNPISGHATLYWYQQILGQGPKLLIQFQNNGVVDDSQLPKDRFSAERLKGVDSTLKIQPAKLEDSAVYLCASSAPPSGVQETQYFGPGTRLLVL.

This clone was detected once. This rearrangement joins TRBV4-1 to TRBJ1-5; D is undetermined. CDR3 length equals 15 residues. Germline V lookup: CDR1 MGHRA, CDR2 YSYEKL. Trimming took 0 bases from V and 0 from J, leaving 6 bases between them. CDR3 DNA sequence: TGCGCCAGCAGCCAAGAGGGCGGTAGCAATCAGCCCCAGCATTTT. Protein: CASSQEGGSNQPQHF.

V usage is TRBV5-1 and J usage is TRBJ1-4, with TRBD1 matching 10 bases. CDR1 is SGHRS and CDR2 is YFSETQ in the germline V gene. The trim removed 0 bases at V and 7 bases at J, leaving 0 bases unmatched. The CDR3 is made up of 14 amino acids. CDR3 bases: TGCGCCAGCAGCTTGGGACAGGGGGCTGAAAAACTGTTTTTT. Its translation is CASSLGQGAEKLFF.

V usage is TRBV28 and J usage is TRBJ2-3; 11 bases map to TRBD2. Trimming took 3 bases from V and 1 from J; bases not matched to a gene: 15. This CDR3 has 20 residues. Germline assignment: CDR1 MDHEN and CDR2 SYDVKM. CDR3: CASSFFKALAGVLGTDTQYF. The CDR3 DNA is TGTGCCAGCAGTTTCTTCAAGGCACTAGCGGGGGTCCTAGGCACAGATACGCAGTATTTT.

CDR3 in DNA: TGTGCCAGCAGCTTACCGGGACAGGGAAGCATTCAGTACTTC. Encoded protein: CASSLPGQGSIQYF. This rearrangement joins TRBV5-5 to TRBJ2-4; 9 nucleotides line up with TRBD1. Trimming removed 2 bases from V and 9 bases from J; junction bases left unmatched: 6. The CDR3 has 14 amino acids. Germline assignment: CDR1 SGHKS and CDR2 YYEKEE (reference sequence).

This rearrangement joins TRBV6-5 to TRBJ1-2; a weak D match, TRBD1 (5 bases). Germline V gene sequence: CDR1 MNHEY, CDR2 SVGAGI. V was cut by 6 bases and J by 2 bases, with 10 bases left in between. CDR3 length equals 13 residues. Here the CDR3 reads CASSRGRNYGYTF. The CDR3, as DNA: TGTGCCAGCAGCCGGGGACGGAACTATGGCTACACCTTC.

The chain couples TRBV5-1 to TRBJ2-1; D is possibly TRBD1 (5 bases). In germline, CDR1 is SGHRS, CDR2 YFSETQ. With 7 bases removed from V and 8 bases from J, the gap between germline ends came to 13 bases. There are 12 residues in the CDR3. This CDR3 reads CASWGNYDEQFF. CDR3 sequence (DNA): TGCGCCAGCTGGGGCAATTATGATGAGCAGTTCTTC.

V and J are TRBV2 and TRBJ2-3; 13 nucleotides agree with TRBD2. Germline trimming cut 9 bases from V and 4 bases from J; bases unmatched to any gene: 4. This CDR3 has 14 residues. Germline lookup yields CDR1 SNHLY and CDR2 FYNNEI. DNA of the CDR3: TGTGCCAGTGGGGGACTAGCGGGACCAGATACGCAGTATTTT. It translates to CASGGLAGPDTQYF. The full variable domain, completed using reference TRBV2 and TRBJ2-3, is EPEVTQTPSHQVTQMGQEVILRCVPISNHLYFYWYRQILGQKVEFLVSFYNNEISEKSEIFDDQFSVERPDGSNFTLKIRSTKLEDSAMYFCASGGLAGPDTQYFGPGTRLTVL.

This chain joins TRBV15 and TRBJ2-1; D is tentatively TRBD1 or TRBD2 (5 bases each). The V end was cut by 0 bases, the J end by 0 bases, with 15 bases between. Germline V gene data show CDR1 as LNHNV and CDR2 as YYDKDF (reference sequence). This CDR3 has 18 residues. The chain's CDR3 is CATSREGVGRSSYNEQFF. The DNA for the CDR3 is TGTGCCACCAGCAGAGAGGGGGTCGGCAGGAGCTCCTACAATGAGCAGTTCTTC.

The CDR3 loop reads CASSWGGTSTDTQYF. CDR3 nucleotides: TGTGCCAGCAGCTGGGGGGGCACTAGCACAGATACGCAGTATTTT. This chain connects TRBV7-2 to TRBJ2-3, with D possibly matching TRBD2 (7 bases). V lost 4 bases to trimming and J lost 0 bases, with 11 bases between them. CDR1 SGHTA and CDR2 FQGNSA come from the germline V gene. This CDR3 comprises 15 residues.

The CDR3 DNA sequence: TGTGCCAGCACGGAGGGGGTCGCCTATAATTCACCCCTCCACTTT. Translation gives CASTEGVAYNSPLHF. The chain carries TRBV6-5 and TRBJ1-6, with TRBD1 as a possible D gene (6 bases). The ends were cut back, 7 bases at V and 2 bases at J, with 12 bases in the middle. The CDR3 is 15 residues long. Germline CDR1 MNHEY, CDR2 SVGAGI.

This clone was detected only a few times. The rearrangement links TRBV6-5 to TRBJ1-4; D ambiguous. The V gene lost 6 bases and the J gene lost 11 bases, with 13 bases spanning the gap. CDR1 is MNHEY and CDR2 is SVGAGI in the germline V gene. This CDR3 is 12 amino acids long. The CDR3 DNA follows: TGTGCCAGCAGAGCGACGACGGGGAAACTGTTTTTT. It yields the protein CASRATTGKLFF.

The V and J genes are TRBV5-6 and TRBJ1-2; 9 bases map to TRBD1. Germline loops: CDR1 SGHDT, CDR2 YYEEEE. The CDR3 is 15 amino acids. V shed 0 bases, J shed 7 bases, and the junction held 7 bases outside the gene matches. This CDR3 is CASSLVTGGFSGYTF. For the CDR3, the DNA is TGTGCCAGCAGCTTGGTGACAGGGGGTTTTAGTGGCTACACCTTC. Combining the CDR3 with reference TRBV5-6 and TRBJ1-2 gives the whole variable domain DAGVTQSPTHLIKTRGQQVTLRCSPKSGHDTVSWYQQALGQGPQFIFQYYEEEERQRGNFPDRFSGHQFPNYSSELNVNALLLGDSALYLCASSLVTGGFSGYTFGSGTRLTVV.